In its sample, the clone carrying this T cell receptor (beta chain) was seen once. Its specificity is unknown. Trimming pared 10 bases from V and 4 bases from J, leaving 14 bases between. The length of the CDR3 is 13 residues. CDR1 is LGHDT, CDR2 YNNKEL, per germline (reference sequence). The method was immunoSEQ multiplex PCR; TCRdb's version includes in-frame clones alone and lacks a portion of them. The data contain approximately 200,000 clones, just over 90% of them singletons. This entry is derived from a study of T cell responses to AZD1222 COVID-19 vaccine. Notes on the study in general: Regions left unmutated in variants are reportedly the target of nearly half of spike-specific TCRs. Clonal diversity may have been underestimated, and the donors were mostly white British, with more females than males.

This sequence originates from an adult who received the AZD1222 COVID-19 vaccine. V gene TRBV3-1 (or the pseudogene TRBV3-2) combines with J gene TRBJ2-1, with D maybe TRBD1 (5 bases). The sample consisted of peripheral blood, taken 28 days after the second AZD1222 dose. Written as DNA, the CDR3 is TGTGCCACTCAGAGTCAGGGTTACAATGAGCAGTTCTTC. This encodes CATQSQGYNEQFF.